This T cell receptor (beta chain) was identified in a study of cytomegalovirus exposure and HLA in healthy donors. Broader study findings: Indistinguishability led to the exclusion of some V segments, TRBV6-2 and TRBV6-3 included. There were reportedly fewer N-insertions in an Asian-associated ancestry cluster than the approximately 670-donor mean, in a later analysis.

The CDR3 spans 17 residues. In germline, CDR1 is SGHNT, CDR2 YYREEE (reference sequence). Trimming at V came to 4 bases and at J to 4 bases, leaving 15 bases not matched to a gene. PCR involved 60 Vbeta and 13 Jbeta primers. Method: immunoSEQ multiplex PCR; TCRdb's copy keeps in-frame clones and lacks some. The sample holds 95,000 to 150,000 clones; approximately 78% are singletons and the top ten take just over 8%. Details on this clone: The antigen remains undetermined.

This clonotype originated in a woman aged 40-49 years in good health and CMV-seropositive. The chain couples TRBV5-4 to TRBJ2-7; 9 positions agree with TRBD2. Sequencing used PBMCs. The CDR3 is CASSPGPGTSRRYEQYF. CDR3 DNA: TGTGCCAGCAGCCCGGGGCCAGGGACTAGCAGAAGGTACGAGCAGTACTTC.